The 3 T cell receptor beta chains given below trace back to one sample, sequenced in a study of blood T cell repertoires in COVID-19. TCRdb's copy holds only in-frame clones and misses some; the assay was immunoSEQ multiplex PCR. The sample has 200,000 to 250,000 clones, over 75% seen once. Input material: PBMCs or T cells enriched from blood (not recorded which). The receptor set was obtained from a woman aged 55-70 years who had recovered from COVID-19.

As to this clone: One end of the junction varies from germline; a read error may be responsible. The chain recombines TRBV7-2 with TRBJ1-2, with 9 bases lining up with TRBD1. The CDR3 spans 14 residues. CDR1 SGHTA and CDR2 FQGNSA come from the germline V gene. CDR3 DNA: TGTGCCAGCAGCTTATCGAATCCGGGGGACAGGGCATTCTTC. Its translation is CASSLSNPGDRAFF.

The genes are TRBV19 and TRBJ2-7, with 8 positions matching TRBD1. V was pared by 1 base and J by 6 bases, with 5 bases of the junction left unmatched. Germline assignment: CDR1 LNHDA and CDR2 SQIVND (reference sequence). The CDR3 runs 14 residues. The CDR3 sequence is CASSIGTGIGEQYF. The CDR3 region has the DNA TGTGCCAGTAGTATAGGGACAGGGATCGGCGAGCAGTACTTC.

CDR3 bases: TGTGCCAGCAGCCACCCGCCAGAGGTCTACGAGCAGTACTTC. The encoded protein is CASSHPPEVYEQYF. The chain recombines TRBV3-1 (or the pseudogene TRBV3-2) with TRBJ2-7; D remains unclear. The V and J ends lost 3 bases and 3 bases respectively, with 12 bases between them. From germline, CDR1 is LGHDT and CDR2 YNNKEL (reference sequence). The CDR3 extends over 14 amino acids.